This entry features one T cell receptor (beta chain) sequence. Its antigen is undetermined. The source of the sample is a study of radiotherapy plus CTLA-4 blockade in lung cancer. Study information: Around 20% of enrolled patients responded objectively, and 31% had disease control. Points from the study as a whole: According to reports, early shifts in blood T cell clones, alongside interferon-beta, forecast response most accurately. In blood, TCR clones derived from the tumor expanded after radiotherapy plus ipilimumab.

Chemo-refractory metastatic non-small-cell lung cancer patients underwent focal radiation alongside CTLA-4 blockade with ipilimumab. TCRdb keeps only in-frame clones here, not all; method: immunoSEQ multiplex PCR. Of 95,000 to 150,000 clones in the sample, 80% to 90% are singletons; the top ten hold under 8%. With 5 bases clipped from V and 2 bases from J, the junction kept 19 bases outside the gene matches. Per the germline V gene, CDR1 is SGHAT and CDR2 is FQNNGV. The CDR3 totals 19 residues. This clonotype was sampled from a human donor with non-small cell lung cancer that progressed on radiotherapy plus ipilimumab. Sample: peripheral blood, taken from a patient treated with radiotherapy plus ipilimumab. The V call is TRBV11-2, the J call TRBJ2-7, with 9 bases matching TRBD2. CDR3 amino acids: CASSPAPLAGLSVPYEQYF. CDR3 DNA: TGTGCCAGCAGCCCAGCCCCACTAGCGGGCCTCTCTGTACCCTACGAGCAGTACTTC.